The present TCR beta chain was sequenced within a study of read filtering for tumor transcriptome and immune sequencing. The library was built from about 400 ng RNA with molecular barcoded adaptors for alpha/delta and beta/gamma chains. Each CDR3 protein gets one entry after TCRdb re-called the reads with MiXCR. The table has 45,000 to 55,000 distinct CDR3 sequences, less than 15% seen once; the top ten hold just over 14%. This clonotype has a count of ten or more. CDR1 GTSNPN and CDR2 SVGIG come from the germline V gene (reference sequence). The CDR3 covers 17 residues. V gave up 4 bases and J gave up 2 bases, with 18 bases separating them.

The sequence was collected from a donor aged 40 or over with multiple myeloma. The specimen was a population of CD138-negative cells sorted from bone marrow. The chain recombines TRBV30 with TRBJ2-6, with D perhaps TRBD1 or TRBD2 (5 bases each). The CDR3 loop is CAWIGTTAVTGANVLTF. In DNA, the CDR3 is TGTGCCTGGATCGGGACGACGGCGGTGACTGGGGCCAACGTCCTGACTTTC.